This T cell receptor (beta chain) was obtained from a study of T cell responses to AZD1222 COVID-19 vaccine. Between the trimmed V and J ends, which lost 0 bases and 7 bases, there was a span of 13 bases. Germline CDR1 and CDR2: GTSNPN and SVGIG (reference sequence). The CDR3 covers 14 residues. Repertoires were generated with immunoSEQ multiplex PCR, while TCRdb's copy carries only in-frame clones and drops some. The sample lists roughly 120,000 clones, around 90% seen once, with about 1.2% in the top ten. The sample in question was peripheral blood, obtained on day 0 of AZD1222 vaccination. This rearrangement joins TRBV30 to TRBJ1-3, with D possibly TRBD1 on 5 matching bases. The TCR sequence derives from an adult in good health. The CDR3 reads CAWSVSQGLNTIYF. The DNA for the CDR3 is TGTGCCTGGAGTGTCTCCCAGGGCCTGAACACCATATATTTT.